This T cell receptor beta chain was documented in a study of control samples from healthy donors and cancer patients. This table comes from immunoSEQ multiplex PCR, and its TCRdb copy is limited to in-frame clones, with some not included. Of about 120,000 clones listed, more than 80% are singletons. From germline, CDR1 is SGHDN and CDR2 FVKESK. Trimming stripped 0 bases from V and 7 bases from J, with 14 bases between. This CDR3 comprises 15 residues. The TCR sequence derives from a man in his fifties or sixties in good health. What was sequenced was blood. V is TRBV14 and J is TRBJ2-3; D is possibly TRBD2 (5 bases). CDR3 sequence reads: CASSQDRASPNTQYF. CDR3 in DNA: TGTGCCAGCAGCCAAGATCGCGCTAGCCCAAATACGCAGTATTTT.